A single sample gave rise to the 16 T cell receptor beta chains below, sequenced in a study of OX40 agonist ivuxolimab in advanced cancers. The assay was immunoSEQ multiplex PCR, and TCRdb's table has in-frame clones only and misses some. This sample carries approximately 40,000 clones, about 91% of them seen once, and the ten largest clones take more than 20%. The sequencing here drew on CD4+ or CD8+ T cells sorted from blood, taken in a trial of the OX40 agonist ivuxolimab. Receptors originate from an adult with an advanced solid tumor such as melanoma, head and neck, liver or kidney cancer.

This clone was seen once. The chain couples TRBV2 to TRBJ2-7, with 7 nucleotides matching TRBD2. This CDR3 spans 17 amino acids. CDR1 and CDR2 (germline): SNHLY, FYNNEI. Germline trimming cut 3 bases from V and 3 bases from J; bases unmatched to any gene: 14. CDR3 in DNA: TGTGCCAGCAGTGACCAACCCGGGGCGGGAGTCGTCTACGAGCAGTACTTC. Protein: CASSDQPGAGVVYEQYF.

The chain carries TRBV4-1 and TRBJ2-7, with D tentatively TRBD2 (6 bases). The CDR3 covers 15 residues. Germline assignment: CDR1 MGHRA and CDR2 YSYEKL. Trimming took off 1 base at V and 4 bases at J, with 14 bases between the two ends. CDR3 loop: CASSQAWASEYEQYF. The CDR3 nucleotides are TGCGCCAGCAGCCAAGCCTGGGCTAGCGAATACGAGCAGTACTTC.

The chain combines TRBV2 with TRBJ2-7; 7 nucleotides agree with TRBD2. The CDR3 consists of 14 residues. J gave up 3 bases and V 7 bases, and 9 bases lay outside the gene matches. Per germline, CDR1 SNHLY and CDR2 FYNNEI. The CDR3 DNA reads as TGTGCCAGCACTCCTACTAGCGCGAGCTACGAGCAGTACTTC. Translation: CASTPTSASYEQYF.

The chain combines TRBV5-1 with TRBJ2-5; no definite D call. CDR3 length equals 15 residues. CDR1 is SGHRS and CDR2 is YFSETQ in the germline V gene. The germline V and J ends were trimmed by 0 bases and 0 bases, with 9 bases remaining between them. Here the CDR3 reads CASSLADAYQETQYF. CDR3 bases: TGCGCCAGCAGCTTGGCCGATGCGTACCAAGAGACCCAGTACTTC.

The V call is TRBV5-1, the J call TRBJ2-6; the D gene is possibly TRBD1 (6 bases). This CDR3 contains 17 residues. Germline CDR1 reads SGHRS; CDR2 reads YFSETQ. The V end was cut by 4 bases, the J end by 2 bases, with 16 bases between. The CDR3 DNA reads TGCGCCAGCAGCCCGAAAGGGGGTAGCACTGGGGCCAACGTCCTGACTTTC. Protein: CASSPKGGSTGANVLTF.

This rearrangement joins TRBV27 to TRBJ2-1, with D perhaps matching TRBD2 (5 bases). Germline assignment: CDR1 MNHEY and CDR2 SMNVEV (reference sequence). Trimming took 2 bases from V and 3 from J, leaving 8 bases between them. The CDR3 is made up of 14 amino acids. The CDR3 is CASSLAGLYNEQFF. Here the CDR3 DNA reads TGTGCCAGCAGTTTAGCGGGCCTCTACAATGAGCAGTTCTTC.

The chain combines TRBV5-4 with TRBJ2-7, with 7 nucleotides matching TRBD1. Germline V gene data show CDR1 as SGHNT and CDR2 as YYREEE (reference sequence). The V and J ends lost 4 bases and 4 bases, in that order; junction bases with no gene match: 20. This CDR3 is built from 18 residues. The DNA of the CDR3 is TGTGCCAGCAGCATACAACAGGGGACATGGATCCGGTCTTACGAGCAGTACTTC. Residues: CASSIQQGTWIRSYEQYF.

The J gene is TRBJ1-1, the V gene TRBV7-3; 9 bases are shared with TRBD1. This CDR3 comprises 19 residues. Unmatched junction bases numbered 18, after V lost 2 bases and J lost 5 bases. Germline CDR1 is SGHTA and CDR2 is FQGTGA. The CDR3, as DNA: TGTGCCAGCAGCTTATTCGACCGCAGCCCACACAGGGGGCGGACTGAAGCTTTCTTT. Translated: CASSLFDRSPHRGRTEAFF.

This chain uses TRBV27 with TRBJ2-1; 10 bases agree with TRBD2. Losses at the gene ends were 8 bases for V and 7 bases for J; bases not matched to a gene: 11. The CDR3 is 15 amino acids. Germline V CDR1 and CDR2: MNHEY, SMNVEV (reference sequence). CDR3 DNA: TGTGCCAGCGGATGGTTAGCGGGAGGAGAAAATGAGCAGTTCTTC. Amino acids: CASGWLAGGENEQFF.

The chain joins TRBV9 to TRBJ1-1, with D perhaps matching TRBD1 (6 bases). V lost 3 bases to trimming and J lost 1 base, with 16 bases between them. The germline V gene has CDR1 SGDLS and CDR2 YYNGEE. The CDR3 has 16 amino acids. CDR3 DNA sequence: TGTGCCAGCAGCGCCCGGGGGGGGGCGTCGAACACTGAAGCTTTCTTT. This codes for CASSARGGASNTEAFF.

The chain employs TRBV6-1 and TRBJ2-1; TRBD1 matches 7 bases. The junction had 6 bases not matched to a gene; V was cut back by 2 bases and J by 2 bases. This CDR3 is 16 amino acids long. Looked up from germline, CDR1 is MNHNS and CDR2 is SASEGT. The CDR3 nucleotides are TGTGCCAGCAGTGAAACGACAGGGTTTCCCTACAATGAGCAGTTCTTC. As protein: CASSETTGFPYNEQFF.

CDR3 coding DNA: TGTGCCAGCAGCTCCGCGCCGGGACTAGCGGCCAATGAGCAGTTCTTC. This translates into CASSSAPGLAANEQFF. The rearrangement joins TRBV7-3 to TRBJ2-1; 11 bases align to TRBD2. The CDR3 runs to 16 residues. The trim removed 4 bases at V and 6 bases at J, leaving 8 bases unmatched. Germline V gene sequence: CDR1 SGHTA, CDR2 FQGTGA.

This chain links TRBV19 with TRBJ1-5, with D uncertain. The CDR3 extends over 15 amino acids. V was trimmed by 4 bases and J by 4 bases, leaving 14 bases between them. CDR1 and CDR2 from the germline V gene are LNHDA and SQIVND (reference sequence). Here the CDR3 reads CASSSFFGLNQPQHF. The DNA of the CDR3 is TGTGCCAGTAGTAGTTTTTTCGGGTTAAATCAGCCCCAGCATTTT.

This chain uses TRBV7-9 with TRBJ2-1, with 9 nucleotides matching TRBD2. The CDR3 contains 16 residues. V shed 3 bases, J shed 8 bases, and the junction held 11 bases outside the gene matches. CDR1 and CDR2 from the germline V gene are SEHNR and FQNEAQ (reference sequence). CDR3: CASSLYSGGSSDEQFF. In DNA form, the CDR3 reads TGTGCCAGCAGCTTGTACAGCGGGGGGAGTTCGGATGAGCAGTTCTTC.

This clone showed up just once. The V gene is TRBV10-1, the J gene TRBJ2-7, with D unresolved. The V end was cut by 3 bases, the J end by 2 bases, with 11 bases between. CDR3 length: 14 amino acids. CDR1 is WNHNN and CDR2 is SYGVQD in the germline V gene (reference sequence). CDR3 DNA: TGCGCCAGCAGTGAAGAAGGACGCCCCTACGAGCAGTACTTC. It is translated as CASSEEGRPYEQYF.

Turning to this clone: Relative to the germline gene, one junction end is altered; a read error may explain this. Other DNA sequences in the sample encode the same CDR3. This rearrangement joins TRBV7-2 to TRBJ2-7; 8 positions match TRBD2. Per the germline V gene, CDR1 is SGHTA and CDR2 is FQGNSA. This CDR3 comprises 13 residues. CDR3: CASSLGLAGEQYF. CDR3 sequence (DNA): TGTGCCAGTAGCTTAGGGCTAGCGGGTGAGCAGTACTTC.